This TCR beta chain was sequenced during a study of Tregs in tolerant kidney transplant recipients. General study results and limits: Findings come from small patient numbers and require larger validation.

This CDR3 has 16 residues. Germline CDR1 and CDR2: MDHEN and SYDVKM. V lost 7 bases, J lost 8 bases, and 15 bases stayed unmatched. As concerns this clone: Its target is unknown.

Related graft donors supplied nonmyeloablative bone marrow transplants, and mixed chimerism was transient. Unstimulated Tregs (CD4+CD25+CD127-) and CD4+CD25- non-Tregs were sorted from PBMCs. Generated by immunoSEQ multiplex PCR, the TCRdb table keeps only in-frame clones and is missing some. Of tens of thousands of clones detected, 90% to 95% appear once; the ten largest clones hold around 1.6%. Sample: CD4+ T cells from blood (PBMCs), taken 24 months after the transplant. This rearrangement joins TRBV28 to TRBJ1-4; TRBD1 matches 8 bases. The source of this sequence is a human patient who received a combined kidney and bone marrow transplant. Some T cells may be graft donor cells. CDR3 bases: TGTGCCAGCAAACCTTCCAGGGGGCTCTTGGGAGAAAAACTGTTTTTT. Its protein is CASKPSRGLLGEKLFF.